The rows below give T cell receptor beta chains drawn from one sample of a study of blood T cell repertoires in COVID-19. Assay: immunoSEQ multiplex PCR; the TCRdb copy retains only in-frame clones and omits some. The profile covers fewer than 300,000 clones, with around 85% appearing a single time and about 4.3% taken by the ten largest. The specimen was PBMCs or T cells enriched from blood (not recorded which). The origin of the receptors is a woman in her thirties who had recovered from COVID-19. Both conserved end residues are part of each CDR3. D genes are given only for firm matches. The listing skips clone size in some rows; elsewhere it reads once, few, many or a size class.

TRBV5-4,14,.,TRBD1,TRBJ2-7,CASSGRQGSYEQYF,TGTGCCAGCAGCGGTCGACAGGGCTCCTACGAGCAGTACTTC
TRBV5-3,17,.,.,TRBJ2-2,CARSLALTGKITGELFF,TGTGCCAGAAGCTTGGCCTTAACGGGAAAAATCACCGGGGAGCTGTTTTTT
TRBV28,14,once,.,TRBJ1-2,CASSLRSPNYGYTF,TGTGCCAGCAGTTTACGAAGCCCTAACTATGGCTACACCTTC
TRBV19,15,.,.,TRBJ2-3,CASSRGSPGTDTQYF,TGTGCCAGTAGTCGAGGCTCACCGGGCACAGATACGCAGTATTTT
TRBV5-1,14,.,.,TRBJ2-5,CASSLAGAEETQYF,TGCGCCAGCAGCTTGGCCGGAGCAGAAGAGACCCAGTACTTC
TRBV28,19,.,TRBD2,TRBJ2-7,CASSLILKNGLAEDYEQYF,TGTGCCAGCAGTTTAATTCTCAAAAACGGACTAGCGGAAGACTACGAGCAGTACTTC
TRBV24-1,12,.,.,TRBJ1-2,CATSEGTFGYTF,TGTGCCACCAGTGAAGGGACATTCGGCTACACCTTC
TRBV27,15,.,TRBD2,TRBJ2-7,CASSSPTSGRLEQYF,TGTGCCAGCAGTTCCCCGACTAGCGGGAGACTTGAGCAGTACTTC
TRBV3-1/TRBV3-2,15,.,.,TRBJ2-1,CASSHTGGLVDEQFF,TGTGCCAGCAGCCATACTGGCGGGCTGGTTGATGAGCAGTTCTTC
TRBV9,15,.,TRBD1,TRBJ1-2,CASSVDGQGNYGYTF,TGTGCCAGCAGCGTAGACGGACAGGGGAACTATGGCTACACCTTC
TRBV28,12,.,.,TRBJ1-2,CASSLIGRGYTF,TGTGCCAGCAGTTTAATCGGGAGAGGCTACACCTTC
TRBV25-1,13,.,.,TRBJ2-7,CASSLTSSYEQYF,TGTGCCAGCAGTCTCACTAGCTCCTACGAGCAGTACTTC
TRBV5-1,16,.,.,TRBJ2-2,CASSLGWGPNTGELFF,TGCGCCAGCAGCTTGGGGTGGGGCCCGAACACCGGGGAGCTGTTTTTT
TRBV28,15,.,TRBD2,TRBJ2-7,CASRSSGTRSYEQYF,TGTGCCAGCAGGTCCTCCGGGACTAGGTCGTACGAGCAGTACTTC
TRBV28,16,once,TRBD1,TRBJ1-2,CASSFVLLGQGNSYTF,TGTGCCAGCAGTTTTGTCTTGCTCGGACAGGGCAATAGCTACACCTTC
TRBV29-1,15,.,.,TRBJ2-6,CSVHGRGSGANVLTF,TGCAGCGTTCACGGACGGGGCTCTGGGGCCAACGTCCTGACTTTC
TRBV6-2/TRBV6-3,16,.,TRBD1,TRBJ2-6,CASSQPTGSGANVLTF,TGTGCCAGCAGTCAACCGACAGGGTCTGGGGCCAACGTCCTGACTTTC
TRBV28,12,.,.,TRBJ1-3,CASSLQGNTIYF,TGTGCCAGCAGCTTGCAGGGAAACACCATATATTTT
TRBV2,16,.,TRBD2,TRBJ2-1,CASSEAQAGLYNEQFF,TGTGCCAGCAGTGAAGCTCAAGCGGGGCTTTACAATGAGCAGTTCTTC
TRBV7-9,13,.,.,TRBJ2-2,CASTLGGTGELFF,TGTGCCAGCACCTTAGGAGGCACCGGGGAGCTGTTTTTT
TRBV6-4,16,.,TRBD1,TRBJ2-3,CASSQGQGSITDTQYF,TGTGCCAGCAGTCAAGGACAGGGGTCGATAACAGATACGCAGTATTTT
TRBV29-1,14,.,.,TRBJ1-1,CSVATYLGGTEAFF,TGCAGCGTGGCCACTTATTTGGGCGGGACTGAAGCTTTCTTT
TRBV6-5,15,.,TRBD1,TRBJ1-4,CASSLNRGRGEKLFF,TGTGCCAGCAGTCTTAACAGGGGGCGAGGAGAAAAACTGTTTTTT
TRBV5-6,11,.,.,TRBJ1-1,CASSTTAEAFF,TGTGCCAGCAGCACGACAGCTGAAGCTTTCTTT